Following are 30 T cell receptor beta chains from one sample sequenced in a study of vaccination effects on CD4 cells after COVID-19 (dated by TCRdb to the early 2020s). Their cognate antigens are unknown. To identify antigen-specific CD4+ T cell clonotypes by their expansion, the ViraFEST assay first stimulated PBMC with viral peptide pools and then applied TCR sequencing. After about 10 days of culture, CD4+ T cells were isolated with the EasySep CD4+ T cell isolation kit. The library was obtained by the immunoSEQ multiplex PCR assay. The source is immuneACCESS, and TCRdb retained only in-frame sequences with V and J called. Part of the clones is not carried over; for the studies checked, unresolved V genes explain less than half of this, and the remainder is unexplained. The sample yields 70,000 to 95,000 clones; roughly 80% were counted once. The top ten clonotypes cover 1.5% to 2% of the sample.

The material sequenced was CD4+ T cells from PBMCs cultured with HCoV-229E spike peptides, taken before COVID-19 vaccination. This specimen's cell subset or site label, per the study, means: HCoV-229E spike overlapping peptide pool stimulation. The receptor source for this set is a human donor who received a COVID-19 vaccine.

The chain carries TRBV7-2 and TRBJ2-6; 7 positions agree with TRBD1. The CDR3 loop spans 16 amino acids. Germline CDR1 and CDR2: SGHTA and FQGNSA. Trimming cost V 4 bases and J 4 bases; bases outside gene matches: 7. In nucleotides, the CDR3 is TGTGCCAGCAGCTCATGGACAGGAGCCGGGGCCAACGTCCTGACTTTC. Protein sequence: CASSSWTGAGANVLTF.

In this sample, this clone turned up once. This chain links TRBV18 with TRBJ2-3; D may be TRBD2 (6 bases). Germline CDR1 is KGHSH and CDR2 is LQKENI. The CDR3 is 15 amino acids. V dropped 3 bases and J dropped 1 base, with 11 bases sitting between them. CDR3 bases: TGTGCCAGCTCACCGTATGGAGGGGGCACAGATACGCAGTATTTT. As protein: CASSPYGGGTDTQYF.

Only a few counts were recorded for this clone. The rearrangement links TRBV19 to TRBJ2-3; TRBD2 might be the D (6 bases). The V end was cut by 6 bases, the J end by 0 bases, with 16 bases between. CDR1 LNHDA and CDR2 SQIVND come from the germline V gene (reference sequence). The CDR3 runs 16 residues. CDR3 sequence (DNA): TGTGCCAGTAGCCCCTCTAGCGTGGCTAGCACAGATACGCAGTATTTT. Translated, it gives CASSPSSVASTDTQYF. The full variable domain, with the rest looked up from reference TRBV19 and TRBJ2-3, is DGGITQSPKYLFRKEGQNVTLSCEQNLNHDAMYWYRQDPGQGLRLIYYSQIVNDFQKGDIAEGYSVSREKKESFPLTVTSAQKNPTAFYLCASSPSSVASTDTQYFGPGTRLTVL.

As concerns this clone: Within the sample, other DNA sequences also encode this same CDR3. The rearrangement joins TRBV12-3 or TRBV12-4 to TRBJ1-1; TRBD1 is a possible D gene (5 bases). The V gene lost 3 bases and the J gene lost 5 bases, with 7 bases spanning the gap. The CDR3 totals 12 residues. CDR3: CASSLSGTEAFF. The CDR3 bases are TGTGCCAGCAGTTTGTCAGGGACTGAAGCTTTCTTT.

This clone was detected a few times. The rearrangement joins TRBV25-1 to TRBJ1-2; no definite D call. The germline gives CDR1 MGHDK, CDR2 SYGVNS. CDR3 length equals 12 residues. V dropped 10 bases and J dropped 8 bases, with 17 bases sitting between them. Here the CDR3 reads CANSGGLGGYTF. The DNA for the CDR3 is TGTGCCAACTCGGGCGGTCTTGGCGGCTACACCTTC.

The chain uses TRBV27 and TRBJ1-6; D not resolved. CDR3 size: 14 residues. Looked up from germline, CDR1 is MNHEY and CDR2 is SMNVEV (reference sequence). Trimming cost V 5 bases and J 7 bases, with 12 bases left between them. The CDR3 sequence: CASSRPGANSPLHF. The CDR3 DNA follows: TGTGCCAGCAGTAGGCCGGGAGCCAATTCACCCCTCCACTTT.

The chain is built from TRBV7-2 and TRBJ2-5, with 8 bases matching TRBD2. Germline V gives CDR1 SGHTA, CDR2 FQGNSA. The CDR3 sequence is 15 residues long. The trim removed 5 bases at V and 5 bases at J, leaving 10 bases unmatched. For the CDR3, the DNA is TGTGCCAGCAGCAACAAACGGGGGGGCGGGGAGACCCAGTACTTC. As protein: CASSNKRGGGETQYF.

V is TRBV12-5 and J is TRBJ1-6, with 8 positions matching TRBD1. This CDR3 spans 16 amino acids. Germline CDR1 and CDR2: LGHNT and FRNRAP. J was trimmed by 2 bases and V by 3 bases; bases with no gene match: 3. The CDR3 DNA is TGTGCTAGTGGTTTAGGACAGGGCACCTATAATTCACCCCTCCACTTT. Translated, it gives CASGLGQGTYNSPLHF.

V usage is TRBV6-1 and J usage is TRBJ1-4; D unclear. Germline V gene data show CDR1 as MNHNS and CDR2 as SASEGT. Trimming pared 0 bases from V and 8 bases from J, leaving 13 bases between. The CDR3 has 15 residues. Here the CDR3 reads CASSEASGSGEKLFF. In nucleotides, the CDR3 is TGTGCCAGCAGTGAAGCATCCGGGTCGGGAGAAAAACTGTTTTTT.

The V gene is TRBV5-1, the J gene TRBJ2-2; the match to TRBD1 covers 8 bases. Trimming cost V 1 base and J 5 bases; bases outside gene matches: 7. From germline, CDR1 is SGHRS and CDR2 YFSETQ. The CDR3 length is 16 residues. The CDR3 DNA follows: TGCGCCAGCAGCTTGTACGATCAGGGGGCAACCGGGGAGCTGTTTTTT. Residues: CASSLYDQGATGELFF. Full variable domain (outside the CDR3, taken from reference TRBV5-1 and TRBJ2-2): KAGVTQTPRYLIKTRGQQVTLSCSPISGHRSVSWYQQTPGQGLQFLFEYFSETQRNKGNFPGRFSGRQFSNSRSEMNVSTLELGDSALYLCASSLYDQGATGELFFGEGSRLTVL.

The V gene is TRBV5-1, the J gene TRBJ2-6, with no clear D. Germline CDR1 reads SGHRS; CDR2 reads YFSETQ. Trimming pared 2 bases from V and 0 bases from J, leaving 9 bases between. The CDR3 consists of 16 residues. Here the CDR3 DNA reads TGCGCCAGCAGCTTTGACAAGTCCTCTGGGGCCAACGTCCTGACTTTC. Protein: CASSFDKSSGANVLTF.

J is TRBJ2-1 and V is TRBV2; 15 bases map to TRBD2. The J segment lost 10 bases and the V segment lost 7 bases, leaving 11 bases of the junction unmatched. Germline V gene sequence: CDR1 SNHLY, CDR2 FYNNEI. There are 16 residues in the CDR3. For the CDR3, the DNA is TGTGCCAGCACCCTAGGGGGACTAGCGGGGGGAGGGGAGCAGTTCTTC. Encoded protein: CASTLGGLAGGGEQFF.

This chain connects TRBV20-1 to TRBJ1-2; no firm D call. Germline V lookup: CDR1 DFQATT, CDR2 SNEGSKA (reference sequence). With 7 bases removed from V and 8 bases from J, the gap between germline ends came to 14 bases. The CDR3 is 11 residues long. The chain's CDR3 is CSVDALPGYTF. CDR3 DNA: TGCAGTGTTGACGCTCTGCCCGGCTACACCTTC.

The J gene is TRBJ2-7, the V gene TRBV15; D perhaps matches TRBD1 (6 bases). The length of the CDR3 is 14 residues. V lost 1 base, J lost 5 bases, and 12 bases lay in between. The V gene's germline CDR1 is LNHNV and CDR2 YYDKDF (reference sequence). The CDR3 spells CATSRGTAPHEQYV. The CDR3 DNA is TGTGCCACCAGCAGAGGGACAGCCCCACACGAGCAGTACGTC.

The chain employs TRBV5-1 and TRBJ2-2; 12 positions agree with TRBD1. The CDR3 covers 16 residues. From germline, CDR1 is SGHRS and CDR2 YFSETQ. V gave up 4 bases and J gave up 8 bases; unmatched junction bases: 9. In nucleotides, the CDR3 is TGCGCCAGCAGCCCGCCCGGGACAGGGGGCGCGGGGGAGCTGTTTTTT. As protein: CASSPPGTGGAGELFF.

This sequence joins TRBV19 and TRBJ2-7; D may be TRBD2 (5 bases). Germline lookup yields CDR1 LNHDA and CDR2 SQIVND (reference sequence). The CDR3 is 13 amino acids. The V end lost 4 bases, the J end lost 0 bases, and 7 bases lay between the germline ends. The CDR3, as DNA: TGTGCCAGTAGTAACGGACTCTCCTACGAGCAGTACGTC. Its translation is CASSNGLSYEQYV.

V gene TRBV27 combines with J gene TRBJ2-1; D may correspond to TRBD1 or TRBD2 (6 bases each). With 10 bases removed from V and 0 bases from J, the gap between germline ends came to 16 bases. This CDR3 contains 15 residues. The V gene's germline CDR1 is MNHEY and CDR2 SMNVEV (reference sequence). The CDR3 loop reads CATRGLMVSYNEQFF. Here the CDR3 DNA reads TGTGCCACCAGGGGACTCATGGTCTCCTACAATGAGCAGTTCTTC.

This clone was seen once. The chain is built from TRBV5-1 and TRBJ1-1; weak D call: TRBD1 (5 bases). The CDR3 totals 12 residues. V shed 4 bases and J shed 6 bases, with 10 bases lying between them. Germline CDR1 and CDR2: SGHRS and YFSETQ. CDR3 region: CASSPWGAEAFF. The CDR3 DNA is TGCGCCAGCAGCCCCTGGGGGGCTGAAGCTTTCTTT.

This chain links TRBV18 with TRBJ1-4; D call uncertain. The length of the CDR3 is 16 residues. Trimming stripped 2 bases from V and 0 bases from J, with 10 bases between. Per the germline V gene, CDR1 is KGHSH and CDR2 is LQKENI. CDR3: CASSPSKSATNEKLFF. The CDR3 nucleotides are TGTGCCAGCTCACCAAGCAAATCTGCAACTAATGAAAAACTGTTTTTT.

CDR3 in DNA: TGTGCCAGCAGCCTCGGGACGGCCTATGGCTACACCTTC. Translated, it gives CASSLGTAYGYTF. The rearrangement joins TRBV5-4 to TRBJ1-2; weak D call: TRBD1 (5 bases). The CDR3 covers 13 residues. Germline V gene data show CDR1 as SGHNT and CDR2 as YYREEE (reference sequence). Trimming took 4 bases from V and 4 from J, leaving 11 bases between them.

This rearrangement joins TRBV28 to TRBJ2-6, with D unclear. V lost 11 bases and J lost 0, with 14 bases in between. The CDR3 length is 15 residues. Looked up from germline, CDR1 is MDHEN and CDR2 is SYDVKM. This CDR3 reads CAGSKYSSGANVLTF. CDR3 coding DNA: TGTGCCGGCTCCAAGTACAGCTCTGGGGCCAACGTCCTGACTTTC.

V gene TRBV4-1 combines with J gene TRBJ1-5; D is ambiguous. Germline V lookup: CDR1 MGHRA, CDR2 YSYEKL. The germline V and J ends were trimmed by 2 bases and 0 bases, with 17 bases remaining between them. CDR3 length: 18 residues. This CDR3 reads CASSQRAPEGYSNQPQHF. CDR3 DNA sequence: TGCGCCAGCAGCCAAAGAGCCCCGGAAGGGTATAGCAATCAGCCCCAGCATTTT.

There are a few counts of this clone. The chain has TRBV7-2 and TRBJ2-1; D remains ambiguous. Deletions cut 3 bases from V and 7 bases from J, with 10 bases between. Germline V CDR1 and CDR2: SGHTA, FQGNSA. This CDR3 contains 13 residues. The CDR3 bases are TGTGCCAGCAGCTTTAAAGGTGGAAATGAGCAGTTCTTC. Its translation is CASSFKGGNEQFF.

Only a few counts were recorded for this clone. CDR3 DNA sequence: TGTGCCAGCAGGGCACAGGGGACCGGCTCCTACGAGCAGTACGTC. This sequence encodes CASRAQGTGSYEQYV. The chain is built from TRBV2 and TRBJ2-7; 7 bases are shared with TRBD1. The length of the CDR3 is 15 residues. The germline V gene encodes CDR1 SNHLY and CDR2 FYNNEI. V dropped 6 bases and J dropped 0; count of bases not matched to a gene: 8.

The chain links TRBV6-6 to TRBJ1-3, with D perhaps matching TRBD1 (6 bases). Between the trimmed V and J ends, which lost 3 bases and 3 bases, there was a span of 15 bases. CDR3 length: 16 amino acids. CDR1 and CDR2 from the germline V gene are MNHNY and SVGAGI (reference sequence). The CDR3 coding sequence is TGTGCCAGCAGTTATCCCCCAGGGGAGGGTGGAAACACCATATATTTT. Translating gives CASSYPPGEGGNTIYF.

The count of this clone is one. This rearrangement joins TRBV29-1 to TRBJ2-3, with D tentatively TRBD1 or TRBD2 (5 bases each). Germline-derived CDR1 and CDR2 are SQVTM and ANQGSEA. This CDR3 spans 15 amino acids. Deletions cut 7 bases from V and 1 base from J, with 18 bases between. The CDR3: CSADGAGHGTDTQYF. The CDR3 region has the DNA TGCAGCGCCGACGGGGCAGGGCACGGCACAGATACGCAGTATTTT.

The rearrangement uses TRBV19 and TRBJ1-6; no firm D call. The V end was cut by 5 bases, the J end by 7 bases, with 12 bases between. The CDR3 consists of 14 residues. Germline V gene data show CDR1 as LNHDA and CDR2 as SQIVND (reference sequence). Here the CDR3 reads CASSPGGRNSPLHF. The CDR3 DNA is TGTGCCAGTAGTCCGGGAGGGCGAAATTCACCCCTCCACTTT.

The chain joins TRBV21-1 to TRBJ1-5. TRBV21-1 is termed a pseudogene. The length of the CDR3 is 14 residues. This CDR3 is CASRPTAAHQPQHF. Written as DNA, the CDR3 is TGTGCCAGCAGACCGACAGCGGCGCATCAGCCCCAGCATTTT.

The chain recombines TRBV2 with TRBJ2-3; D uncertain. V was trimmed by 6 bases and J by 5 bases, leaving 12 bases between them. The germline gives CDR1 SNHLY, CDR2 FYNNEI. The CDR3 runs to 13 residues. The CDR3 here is CASRGNNLDTQYF. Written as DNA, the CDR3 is TGTGCCAGCAGGGGGAACAACTTAGATACGCAGTATTTT.

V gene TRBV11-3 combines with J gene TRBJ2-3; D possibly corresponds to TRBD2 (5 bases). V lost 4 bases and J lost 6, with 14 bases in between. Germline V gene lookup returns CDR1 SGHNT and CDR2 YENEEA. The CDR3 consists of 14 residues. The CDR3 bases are TGTGCCAGCAGCTCTAGCCGTCAGGAGGATACGCAGTATTTT. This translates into CASSSSRQEDTQYF.